This entry lists 2 T cell receptor beta chains sequenced from one sample in a study of blood T cell repertoires in COVID-19. Profiled with immunoSEQ multiplex PCR; TCRdb holds only in-frame clones, not every one. Among about 100,000 clones listed, roughly 79% were seen once. The sequencing sample was made of peripheral blood. The source of these receptors is a human donor in a cohort sampled during active COVID-19.

The chain employs TRBV18 and TRBJ2-7; 11 bases align to TRBD1. Losses at the gene ends were 3 bases for V and 2 bases for J; bases not matched to a gene: 6. The CDR3 is 16 residues long. The V gene's germline CDR1 is KGHSH and CDR2 LQKENI. The DNA for the CDR3 is TGTGCCAGCTCACCTGGGACAGGGGGTCATACCTACGAGCAGTACTTC. This sequence encodes CASSPGTGGHTYEQYF.

The chain joins TRBV5-4 to TRBJ2-7, with a weak D call TRBD2 (6 bases). The germline gives CDR1 SGHNT, CDR2 YYREEE (reference sequence). V lost 5 bases and J lost 4, with 13 bases in between. The CDR3 loop spans 13 amino acids. The CDR3 DNA sequence: TGTGCCAGCAGGAACCTTAGCGGATACGAGCAGTACTTC. Translation: CASRNLSGYEQYF.